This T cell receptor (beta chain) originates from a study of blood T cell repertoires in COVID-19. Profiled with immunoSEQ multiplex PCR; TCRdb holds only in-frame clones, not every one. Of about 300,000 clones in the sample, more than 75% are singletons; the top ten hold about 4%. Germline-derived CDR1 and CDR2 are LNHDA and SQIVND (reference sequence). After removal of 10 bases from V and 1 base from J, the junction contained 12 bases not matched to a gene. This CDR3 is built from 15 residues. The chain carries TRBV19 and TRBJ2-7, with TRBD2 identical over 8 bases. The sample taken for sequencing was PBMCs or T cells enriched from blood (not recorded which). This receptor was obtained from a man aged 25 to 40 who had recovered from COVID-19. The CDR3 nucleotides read TGTGCCACCGCTCCCCGGGAGGGGGGTTCCTACGAGCAGTACTTC. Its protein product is CATAPREGGSYEQYF.